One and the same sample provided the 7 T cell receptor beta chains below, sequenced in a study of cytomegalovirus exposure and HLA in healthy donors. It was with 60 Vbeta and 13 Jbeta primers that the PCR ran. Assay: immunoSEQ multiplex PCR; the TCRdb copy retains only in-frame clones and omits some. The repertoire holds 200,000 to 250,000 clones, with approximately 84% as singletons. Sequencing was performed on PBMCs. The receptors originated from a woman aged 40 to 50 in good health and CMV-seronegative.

CDR3 in amino acids: CASSKGFRSTWYGYTF. The DNA for the CDR3 is TGTGCCAGCAGCAAAGGATTTAGGAGTACGTGGTATGGCTACACCTTC. The chain employs TRBV21-1 and TRBJ1-2. TRBV21-1 is recorded as a pseudogene. The CDR3 consists of 16 residues.

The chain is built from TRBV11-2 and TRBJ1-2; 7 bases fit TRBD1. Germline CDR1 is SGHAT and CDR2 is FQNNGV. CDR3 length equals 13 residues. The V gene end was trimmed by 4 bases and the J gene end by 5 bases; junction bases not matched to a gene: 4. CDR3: CASSWGQPYGYTF. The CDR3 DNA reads TGTGCCAGCAGCTGGGGACAGCCATATGGCTACACCTTC. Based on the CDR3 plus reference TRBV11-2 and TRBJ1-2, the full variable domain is EAGVAQSPRYKIIEKRQSVAFWCNPISGHATLYWYQQILGQGPKLLIQFQNNGVVDDSQLPKDRFSAERLKGVDSTLKIQPAKLEDSAVYLCASSWGQPYGYTFGSGTRLTVV.

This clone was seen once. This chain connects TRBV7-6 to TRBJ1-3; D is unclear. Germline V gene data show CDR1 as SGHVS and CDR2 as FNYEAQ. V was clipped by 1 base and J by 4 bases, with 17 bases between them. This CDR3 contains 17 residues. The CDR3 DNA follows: TGTGCCAGCAGCTTAGTGGGGAGCAGGTTGTCCGGAAACACCATATATTTT. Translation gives CASSLVGSRLSGNTIYF. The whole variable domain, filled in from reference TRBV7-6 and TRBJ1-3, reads GAGVSQSPRYKVTKRGQDVALRCDPISGHVSLYWYRQALGQGPEFLTYFNYEAQQDKSGLPNDRFSAERPEGSISTLTIQRTEQRDSAMYRCASSLVGSRLSGNTIYFGEGSWLTVV.

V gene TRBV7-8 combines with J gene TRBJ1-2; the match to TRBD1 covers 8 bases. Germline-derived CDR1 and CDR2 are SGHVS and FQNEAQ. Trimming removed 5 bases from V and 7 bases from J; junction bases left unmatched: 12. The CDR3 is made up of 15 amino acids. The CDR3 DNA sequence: TGTGCCAGCAGCGTAACCCCAGGGGGCGTCGGTGGCTACACCTTC. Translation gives CASSVTPGGVGGYTF.

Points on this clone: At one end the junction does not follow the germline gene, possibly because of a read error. The CDR3 reads CSSSGPGDRWDTEAFF. CDR3 bases: TGTTCCAGCAGCGGACCCGGGGACAGGTGGGACACTGAAGCTTTCTTT. This chain links TRBV7-9 with TRBJ1-1; 8 positions match TRBD1. Germline V gene lookup returns CDR1 SEHNR and CDR2 FQNEAQ (reference sequence). The CDR3 totals 16 residues.

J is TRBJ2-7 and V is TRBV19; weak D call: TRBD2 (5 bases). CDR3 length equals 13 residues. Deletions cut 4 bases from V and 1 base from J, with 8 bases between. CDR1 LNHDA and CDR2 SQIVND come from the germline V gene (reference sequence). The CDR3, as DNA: TGTGCCAGTAGTAGGGGAGCATCCTACGAGCAGTACTTC. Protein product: CASSRGASYEQYF.

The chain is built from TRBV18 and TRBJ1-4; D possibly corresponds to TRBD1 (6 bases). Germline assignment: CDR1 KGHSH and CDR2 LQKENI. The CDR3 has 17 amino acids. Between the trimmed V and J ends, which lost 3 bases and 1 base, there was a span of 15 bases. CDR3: CASSPVTGQGTNEKLFF. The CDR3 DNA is TGTGCCAGCTCACCGGTAACAGGGCAGGGAACTAATGAAAAACTGTTTTTT.